What follows is one T cell receptor (beta chain) and its context. The data are from a study of immune characterization of retroperitoneal liposarcoma. Germline lookup yields CDR1 MNHEY and CDR2 SVGEGT. The CDR3 sequence is 13 residues long. V lost 4 bases and J 2 bases, leaving 8 bases between the germline ends. TCRdb itself ran the PCR reads through MiXCR, one entry per CDR3 protein. The sample has about 19,000 distinct CDR3 sequences, approximately 37% seen once. Material: blood. The chain couples TRBV6-2 or TRBV6-3 to TRBJ1-1; D uncertain. The clonotype was recovered from a male donor with retroperitoneal liposarcoma. CDR3 coding DNA: TGTGCCAGCAGTTCCTTGGCAAACACTGAAGCTTTCTTT. Residues: CASSSLANTEAFF.